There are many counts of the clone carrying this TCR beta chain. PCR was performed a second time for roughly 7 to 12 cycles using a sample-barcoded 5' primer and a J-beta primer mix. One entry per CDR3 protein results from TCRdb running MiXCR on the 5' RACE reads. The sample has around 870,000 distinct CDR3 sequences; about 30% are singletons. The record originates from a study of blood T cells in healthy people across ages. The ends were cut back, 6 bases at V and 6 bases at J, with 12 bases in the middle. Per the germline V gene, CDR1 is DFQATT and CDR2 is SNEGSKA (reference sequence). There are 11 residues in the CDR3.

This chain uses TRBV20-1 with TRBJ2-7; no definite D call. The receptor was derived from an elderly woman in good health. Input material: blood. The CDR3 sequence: CSAATFGEQYF. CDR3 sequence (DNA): TGCAGTGCCGCAACCTTCGGCGAGCAGTACTTC.